This TCR beta chain was sequenced in a study of T cells in Graves' hyperthyroidism and ophthalmopathy. Findings of the study overall: Using 13 V-J features, a model discriminated ophthalmopathy from stable hyperthyroidism.

This clonotype was observed many times. Its antigen is still unknown. Amplification targeted TCR beta CDR3 regions from RNA transcripts. RT-PCR in the first round (using the HTBI primer set) targeted the TCR CDR3. TCRdb itself ran the multiplex PCR reads through MiXCR, one entry per CDR3 protein. Among more than 350,000 distinct CDR3 sequences listed, roughly 15% were seen once. Ophthalmopathy cases scored 3 or more on the Clinical Activity Score and 4 or more on NOSPECS grade, with duration below 3 months. Researchers barred patients who had uncontrolled infection, other autoimmune disease, pregnancy or lactation. The CDR3 consists of 14 residues. Losses at the gene ends were 3 bases for V and 6 bases for J; bases not matched to a gene: 4. Per germline, CDR1 MDHEN and CDR2 SYDVKM.

The sequencing sample was made of blood. The rearrangement uses TRBV28 and TRBJ2-1; 8 nucleotides match TRBD2. This receptor was obtained from a woman aged 55-70 years with Graves' ophthalmopathy. The CDR3 DNA sequence: TGTGCCAGCAGTTTTAGCGGGGCCCCCAATGAGCAGTTCTTC. Residues: CASSFSGAPNEQFF.